The 27 T cell receptor beta chains in this list originate from one sample, sequenced in a study of blood T cell repertoires in COVID-19 (dated by TCRdb to the early 2020s). The library was generated by the immunoSEQ multiplex PCR assay. This immuneACCESS table, as held by TCRdb, lists in-frame sequences with V and J called but not all clones. Of the missing ones, under half trace to an unresolved V gene in checked studies; the others have no known cause. Counted in this sample were 250,000 to 300,000 clones; around 90% of them appeared once. Clones ranked in the top ten supply about 1% of the sample. The sequenced sample consisted of PBMCs or T cells enriched from blood (not recorded which). The origin of the receptors is a woman in her twenties or thirties who had recovered from COVID-19.

DNA of the CDR3: TGTGCCAGCAGCCTGGGGAGCTCTGGGGCCAACGTCCTGACTTTC. Translating it yields CASSLGSSGANVLTF. The chain carries TRBV7-3 and TRBJ2-6; a possible D gene is TRBD2 (5 bases). Deletions cut 5 bases from V and 0 bases from J, with 8 bases between. Germline values: CDR1 SGHTA, CDR2 FQGTGA. This CDR3 comprises 15 residues.

The V call is TRBV6-1, the J call TRBJ1-5; D is possibly TRBD1 (6 bases). The CDR3 extends over 16 amino acids. CDR1 is MNHNS and CDR2 is SASEGT in the germline V gene. The V and J ends lost 2 bases and 3 bases respectively, with 14 bases between them. The CDR3 coding sequence is TGTGCCAGCAGTGAAACCCTCGGACAGTACAATCAGCCCCAGCATTTT. This gives the protein CASSETLGQYNQPQHF.

The chain has TRBV4-3 and TRBJ1-1; 7 bases agree with TRBD1. From germline, CDR1 is LGHNA and CDR2 YSLEER. This CDR3 region has 16 residues. V shed 0 bases and J 0 bases; nucleotides not matched to a gene: 4. DNA of the CDR3: TGCGCCAGCAGCCAAGAGACAGGGTGGATGAACACTGAAGCTTTCTTT. The encoded protein is CASSQETGWMNTEAFF.

This rearrangement joins TRBV5-1 to TRBJ1-2, with unresolved D. The CDR3 totals 13 residues. V lost 3 bases and J 4 bases, leaving 10 bases between the germline ends. The germline V gene has CDR1 SGHRS and CDR2 YFSETQ. The CDR3 sequence: CASSSIQSYGYTF. As DNA, the CDR3 is TGCGCCAGCAGCTCAATACAGAGCTATGGCTACACCTTC.

The chain carries TRBV28 and TRBJ1-6; the D gene is possibly TRBD1 (5 bases). The CDR3 covers 17 residues. Germline CDR1 is MDHEN and CDR2 is SYDVKM. V lost 4 bases and J 7 bases, leaving 20 bases between the germline ends. The CDR3 coding sequence is TGTGCCAGCAGTTCCCTCACCCTCAGGGTCCACAATTCACCCCTCCACTTT. The encoded protein is CASSSLTLRVHNSPLHF.

V is TRBV6-5 and J is TRBJ1-6, with D possibly TRBD1 on 6 matching bases. Looked up from germline, CDR1 is MNHEY and CDR2 is SVGAGI. The CDR3 loop spans 12 amino acids. V lost 8 bases, J lost 7 bases, and 9 bases lay in between. CDR3 bases: TGTGCCAGCGTCCAGGGGAATTCACCCCTCCACTTT. Its translation: CASVQGNSPLHF.

The chain links TRBV12-3 or TRBV12-4 to TRBJ1-3; D not resolved. V dropped 8 bases and J dropped 3 bases, with 8 bases sitting between them. The CDR3 runs 12 residues. In DNA form, the CDR3 reads TGTGCCAGCGGAGGGAATGGAAACACCATATATTTT. Translating it yields CASGGNGNTIYF.

This chain joins TRBV2 and TRBJ2-7; 10 bases match TRBD2. Germline V gene lookup returns CDR1 SNHLY and CDR2 FYNNEI. There are 14 residues in the CDR3. V lost 8 bases, J lost 5 bases, and 9 bases stayed unmatched. The CDR3 reads CASGPVAGGDEQYF. In nucleotides, the CDR3 is TGTGCCAGCGGGCCGGTAGCGGGAGGCGACGAGCAGTACTTC.

The chain joins TRBV11-3 to TRBJ2-3; maybe TRBD2 (5 bases). V lost 1 base and J lost 4, with 15 bases in between. This CDR3 region has 16 residues. The germline V gene encodes CDR1 SGHNT and CDR2 YENEEA. The CDR3 region is CASSLAAGPGSDTQYF. The CDR3 bases are TGTGCCAGCAGCTTAGCGGCCGGTCCGGGGTCAGATACGCAGTATTTT. The variable domain in full, with the rest retrieved from reference TRBV11-3 and TRBJ2-3, is EAGVVQSPRYKIIEKKQPVAFWCNPISGHNTLYWYLQNLGQGPELLIRYENEEAVDDSQLPKDRFSAERLKGVDSTLKIQPAELGDSAVYLCASSLAAGPGSDTQYFGPGTRLTVL.

This clone has only one observation. V usage is TRBV27 and J usage is TRBJ2-4; maybe TRBD2 (5 bases). Trimming shortened V by 2 bases and J by 6 bases, and 8 bases separated the two germline ends. Germline assignment: CDR1 MNHEY and CDR2 SMNVEV (reference sequence). The CDR3 is made up of 13 amino acids. The CDR3 DNA follows: TGTGCCAGCAGTTTAGGGGAGCGAAACATTCAGTACTTC. Translated: CASSLGERNIQYF.

The rearrangement joins TRBV30 to TRBJ1-1; D possibly corresponds to TRBD1 (6 bases). This CDR3 is built from 15 residues. With 0 bases removed from V and 5 bases from J, the gap between germline ends came to 16 bases. Germline values: CDR1 GTSNPN, CDR2 SVGIG (reference sequence). The CDR3: CAWSVQGSFSTEAFF. In nucleotides, the CDR3 is TGTGCCTGGAGTGTACAGGGCAGTTTTTCTACTGAAGCTTTCTTT.

Comments on this clone: Other DNA sequences in this specimen translate into the identical CDR3. The chain uses TRBV30 and TRBJ1-5, with D possibly being TRBD1 (6 bases). V lost 0 bases and J 4 bases, leaving 7 bases between the germline ends. The CDR3 is made up of 13 amino acids. Germline V gene data show CDR1 as GTSNPN and CDR2 as SVGIG (reference sequence). CDR3 loop: CAWSVQGNQPQHF. In DNA form, the CDR3 reads TGTGCCTGGAGTGTACAGGGAAATCAGCCCCAGCATTTT.

This chain links TRBV3-1 (or the pseudogene TRBV3-2) with TRBJ1-3, with 8 bases lining up with TRBD1. Germline lookup yields CDR1 LGHDT and CDR2 YNNKEL (reference sequence). The CDR3 has 14 residues. The trim removed 4 bases at V and 7 bases at J, leaving 6 bases unmatched. The CDR3 coding sequence is TGTGCCAGCAGCCTTGGACAGGGAAGGAACACCATATATTTT. It translates to CASSLGQGRNTIYF.

The chain combines TRBV6-5 with TRBJ2-3; no clear D gene. CDR3 length: 13 residues. In germline, CDR1 is MNHEY, CDR2 SVGAGI. The germline V and J ends were trimmed by 5 bases and 0 bases, with 6 bases remaining between them. CDR3 nucleotides: TGTGCCAGCAGTCCTTTTAGCACAGATACGCAGTATTTT. This encodes CASSPFSTDTQYF.

This clone occurred once. The chain carries TRBV15 and TRBJ2-1, with a possible D match to TRBD1 (6 bases). The CDR3 totals 16 residues. In germline, CDR1 is LNHNV, CDR2 YYDKDF (reference sequence). V lost 1 base to trimming and J lost 8 bases, with 18 bases between them. CDR3 sequence reads: CATSRGWGREVDEQFF. The DNA of the CDR3 is TGTGCCACCAGCAGAGGATGGGGGCGCGAAGTTGATGAGCAGTTCTTC. The entire variable domain, with the rest obtained from reference TRBV15 and TRBJ2-1, is as follows: DAMVIQNPRYQVTQFGKPVTLSCSQTLNHNVMYWYQQKSSQAPKLLFHYYDKDFNNEADTPDNFQSRRPNTSFCFLDIRSPGLGDTAMYLCATSRGWGREVDEQFFGPGTRLTVL.

The chain combines TRBV7-2 with TRBJ2-1; TRBD1 agrees at 9 bases. The CDR3 length is 16 residues. Per the germline V gene, CDR1 is SGHTA and CDR2 is FQGNSA. Trimming at V came to 2 bases and at J to 3 bases, leaving 5 bases not matched to a gene. The CDR3 DNA reads as TGTGCCAGCAGCTTAACAGGGGGCGCAAACTACAATGAGCAGTTCTTC. Protein sequence: CASSLTGGANYNEQFF.

This clone was found once. The chain carries TRBV5-1 and TRBJ2-2, with 7 bases fitting TRBD1. This CDR3 region has 16 residues. CDR1 is SGHRS, CDR2 YFSETQ, per germline. The trim removed 4 bases at V and 7 bases at J, leaving 13 bases unmatched. Here the CDR3 reads CASSPTGPMSGGELFF. The CDR3 nucleotides are TGCGCCAGCAGCCCGACAGGGCCTATGAGCGGCGGGGAGCTGTTTTTT.

The chain combines TRBV4-1 with TRBJ2-1; 8 nucleotides match TRBD1. V shed 0 bases and J 6 bases; nucleotides not matched to a gene: 7. Germline V gene sequence: CDR1 MGHRA, CDR2 YSYEKL. The CDR3 consists of 16 residues. CDR3: CASSQDPTGVTNEQFF. The CDR3 DNA is TGCGCCAGCAGCCAAGATCCGACAGGGGTTACCAATGAGCAGTTCTTC.

V gene TRBV10-1 combines with J gene TRBJ2-7; maybe TRBD1 (6 bases). Germline V gene lookup returns CDR1 WNHNN and CDR2 SYGVQD (reference sequence). The CDR3 is 12 amino acids. V was clipped by 8 bases and J by 6 bases, with 14 bases between them. CDR3 loop: CASSDRKSEQYF. The CDR3 DNA reads TGCGCCAGCTCGGACAGAAAATCCGAGCAGTACTTC.

In the case of this clone: The sample holds other DNA sequences that translate to the same CDR3. This chain uses TRBV10-3 with TRBJ1-5, with 10 positions matching TRBD1. The CDR3 is made up of 15 amino acids. Germline CDR1 is ENHRY and CDR2 is SYGVKD. The J segment lost 2 bases and the V segment lost 3 bases, leaving 1 base of the junction unmatched. The CDR3 region is CAISDGQGGNQPQHF. DNA of the CDR3: TGTGCCATCAGTGATGGACAGGGGGGCAATCAGCCCCAGCATTTT.

This clone was seen a handful of times. The V and J genes are TRBV12-3 or TRBV12-4 and TRBJ2-7; D is possibly TRBD2 (5 bases). Trimming cost V 6 bases and J 6 bases, with 12 bases left between them. This CDR3 has 12 amino acids. The DNA for the CDR3 is TGTGCCAGCAGCGCGGGTGAGGCCGAGCAGTACTTC. Protein: CASSAGEAEQYF.

The genes are TRBV28 and TRBJ2-1; TRBD1 agrees at 9 bases. CDR3 length equals 16 residues. Germline CDR1 is MDHEN and CDR2 is SYDVKM. The junction had 9 bases not matched to a gene; V was cut back by 5 bases and J by 4 bases. The CDR3, as DNA: TGTGCCAGCAGTGAGAGGAGACAGGGGGGTTACAATGAGCAGTTCTTC. Protein product: CASSERRQGGYNEQFF.

CDR3 amino acids: CASSPAGQPNYGYTF. The CDR3 coding sequence is TGTGCCAGCTCACCGGCGGGGCAGCCCAACTATGGCTACACCTTC. The gene calls are TRBV18 and TRBJ1-2, with a possible D match to TRBD1 (5 bases). The germline gives CDR1 KGHSH, CDR2 LQKENI. The CDR3 is 15 amino acids. V was cut by 3 bases and J by 2 bases, with 13 bases left in between.

This clone appeared a few times. The chain uses TRBV7-8 and TRBJ1-1, with 7 bases matching TRBD1. This CDR3 is built from 16 residues. CDR1 and CDR2 (germline): SGHVS, FQNEAQ. The junction had 11 bases not matched to a gene; V was cut back by 6 bases and J by 1 base. CDR3 sequence (DNA): TGTGCCAGCAGTTATAACACCGGGACAGCGAACACTGAAGCTTTCTTT. Translated: CASSYNTGTANTEAFF.

V is TRBV2 and J is TRBJ1-4; 12 nucleotides agree with TRBD1. Germline-derived CDR1 and CDR2 are SNHLY and FYNNEI. The V and J ends lost 2 bases and 2 bases, in that order; junction bases with no gene match: 6. This CDR3 has 18 residues. CDR3 region: CASSERGTGGSTNEKLFF. DNA for the CDR3: TGTGCCAGCAGTGAAAGGGGGACAGGGGGCTCTACTAATGAAAAACTGTTTTTT.

The chain combines TRBV7-2 with TRBJ1-1; tentative D call: TRBD1 (5 bases). Germline lookup yields CDR1 SGHTA and CDR2 FQGNSA. There are 14 residues in the CDR3. V was shortened by 1 base and J by 1 base, with 7 bases between the two germline ends. CDR3 residues: CASSLVDTNTEAFF. DNA for the CDR3: TGTGCCAGCAGCTTAGTGGACACGAACACTGAAGCTTTCTTT.

The chain joins TRBV3-1 (or the pseudogene TRBV3-2) to TRBJ2-1, with TRBD2 matching over 7 bases. Germline trimming cut 0 bases from V and 3 bases from J; bases unmatched to any gene: 8. The CDR3 is 17 amino acids. The germline V gene encodes CDR1 LGHDT and CDR2 YNNKEL (reference sequence). The CDR3 spells CASSQDLGAGVYNEQFF. CDR3 sequence (DNA): TGTGCCAGCAGCCAAGATCTTGGGGCGGGAGTCTACAATGAGCAGTTCTTC.